The 22 T cell receptor beta chains below were found in one sample sequenced in a study of cytomegalovirus exposure and HLA in healthy donors. PCR primers comprised 60 Vbeta and 13 Jbeta primers. Profiling relied on immunoSEQ multiplex PCR, and the TCRdb table lists in-frame clones only, not all of them. The sample comprises nearly 110,000 clones, 60% to 75% of which are singletons, and 7.8% rests with the top ten. The sample was PBMCs. The receptors stem from a man aged 25 to 40 in good health and CMV-seronegative.

This clone turned up a few times. The chain couples TRBV13 to TRBJ2-5; 7 bases match TRBD1. Germline V gene lookup returns CDR1 PRHDT and CDR2 FYEKMQ (reference sequence). The trim removed 2 bases at V and 2 bases at J, leaving 5 bases unmatched. The CDR3 has 15 amino acids. The CDR3 reads CASSLPRQGQETQYF. The CDR3 DNA is TGTGCCAGCAGCTTACCGCGACAGGGACAAGAGACCCAGTACTTC.

The chain employs TRBV30 and TRBJ2-7, with D possibly TRBD1 on 5 matching bases. Germline CDR1 reads GTSNPN; CDR2 reads SVGIG (reference sequence). With 0 bases removed from V and 2 bases from J, the gap between germline ends came to 11 bases. The CDR3 runs to 14 residues. In nucleotides, the CDR3 is TGTGCCTGGAGTGTACTAAGGGGAACCTACGAGCAGTACTTC. Residues: CAWSVLRGTYEQYF. Complete variable domain (other parts from reference TRBV30 and TRBJ2-7): SQTIHQWPATLVQPVGSPLSLECTVEGTSNPNLYWYRQAAGRGLQLLFYSVGIGQISSEVPQNLSASRPQDRQFILSSKKLLLSDSGFYLCAWSVLRGTYEQYFGPGTRLTVT.

The rearrangement uses TRBV11-3 and TRBJ2-5; 8 bases fit TRBD2. The CDR3 loop spans 17 amino acids. Germline-derived CDR1 and CDR2 are SGHNT and YENEEA. V shed 1 base and J 5 bases; nucleotides not matched to a gene: 12. CDR3 sequence (DNA): TGTGCCAGCAGCTTAGCCGGGGGGGCCAGCGGAGAGGAGACCCAGTACTTC. Translating it yields CASSLAGGASGEETQYF.

The chain recombines TRBV15 with TRBJ2-5, with D possibly matching TRBD1 (5 bases). The DNA end is more similar to TRBJ2-7, so the J call may be wrong. CDR3 size: 12 residues. Germline V CDR1 and CDR2: LNHNV, YYDKDF (reference sequence). This chain's CDR3 is CATSERQHEQYF. The CDR3 DNA is TGTGCCACCAGCGAAAGACAGCACGAGCAGTACTTC.

The V gene is TRBV21-1, the J gene TRBJ1-2; the D call in the table, TRBD1, was not verified against the DNA. TRBV21-1 constitutes a pseudogene. The CDR3 is made up of 19 amino acids. The CDR3 sequence: CASSSGSGQLPFGQYGYTF. Written as DNA, the CDR3 is TGTGCCAGCAGCTCCGGGTCAGGGCAGCTCCCTTTCGGACAGTATGGCTACACCTTC.

Many counts were recorded for this clone. The chain recombines TRBV7-9 with TRBJ2-7; 9 bases fit TRBD2. The CDR3 contains 16 residues. CDR1 and CDR2 from the germline V gene are SEHNR and FQNEAQ (reference sequence). Trimming took 5 bases from V and 1 from J; bases not matched to a gene: 9. CDR3 coding DNA: TGTGCCAGCAGCCCCCGAGAAGCGGGGGGTTCCTACGAGCAGTACTTC. Translation: CASSPREAGGSYEQYF. The full variable domain, rest sourced from reference TRBV7-9 and TRBJ2-7, is DTGVSQNPRHKITKRGQNVTFRCDPISEHNRLYWYRQTLGQGPEFLTYFQNEAQLEKSRLLSDRFSAERPKGSFSTLEIQRTEQGDSAMYLCASSPREAGGSYEQYFGPGTRLTVT.

The J gene is TRBJ2-7, the V gene TRBV27; perhaps TRBD1 as D (5 bases). The V gene lost 2 bases and the J gene lost 2 bases, with 13 bases spanning the gap. Germline loops: CDR1 MNHEY, CDR2 SMNVEV (reference sequence). The length of the CDR3 is 15 residues. CDR3 nucleotide sequence: TGTGCCAGCAGTTTACCAGGGCGGCAGCCCTACGAGCAGTACTTC. It yields the protein CASSLPGRQPYEQYF.

The chain employs TRBV19 and TRBJ2-3; D is possibly TRBD2 (6 bases). In germline, CDR1 is LNHDA, CDR2 SQIVND (reference sequence). The CDR3 spans 13 residues. The V and J ends lost 3 bases and 3 bases respectively, with 7 bases between them. The CDR3 region has the DNA TGTGCCAGTAGTATCGGGACTACAGATACGCAGTATTTT. This codes for CASSIGTTDTQYF.

The gene calls are TRBV27 and TRBJ1-5; no clear D gene. CDR1 and CDR2 (germline): MNHEY, SMNVEV (reference sequence). The length of the CDR3 is 15 residues. V was cut by 7 bases and J by 2 bases, with 15 bases left in between. CDR3 residues: CASTFGGRGNQPQHF. The CDR3 DNA reads as TGTGCCAGCACTTTCGGAGGACGAGGCAATCAGCCCCAGCATTTT.

This clone has only a few counts. The chain combines TRBV30 with TRBJ1-3; 7 bases agree with TRBD1. V gave up 0 bases and J gave up 2 bases; unmatched junction bases: 4. The CDR3 is 15 residues long. Germline assignment: CDR1 GTSNPN and CDR2 SVGIG (reference sequence). Here the CDR3 DNA reads TGTGCCTGGAGTGTACTTGGGACAGCTGGAAACACCATATATTTT. Protein product: CAWSVLGTAGNTIYF. The complete variable domain, with remaining parts taken from reference TRBV30 and TRBJ1-3, reads SQTIHQWPATLVQPVGSPLSLECTVEGTSNPNLYWYRQAAGRGLQLLFYSVGIGQISSEVPQNLSASRPQDRQFILSSKKLLLSDSGFYLCAWSVLGTAGNTIYFGEGSWLTVV.

V usage is TRBV28 and J usage is TRBJ2-7, with D tentatively TRBD2 (6 bases). The germline V and J ends were trimmed by 7 bases and 3 bases, with 13 bases remaining between them. The CDR3 sequence is 13 residues long. Germline V lookup: CDR1 MDHEN, CDR2 SYDVKM. The CDR3 region is CASTRDWNYEQYF. In nucleotides, the CDR3 is TGTGCCAGCACAAGGGACTGGAACTACGAGCAGTACTTC.

CDR3: CASSIVRQGNSPLHF. Written as DNA, the CDR3 is TGTGCCAGTAGTATAGTACGGCAGGGTAATTCACCCCTCCACTTT. The chain carries TRBV19 and TRBJ1-6, with D possibly matching TRBD1 (5 bases). V gave up 1 base and J gave up 6 bases, with 10 bases separating them. CDR1 is LNHDA, CDR2 SQIVND, per germline (reference sequence). The CDR3 totals 15 residues.

The chain joins TRBV30 to TRBJ1-4, with a possible D match to TRBD1 (5 bases). V was cut by 4 bases and J by 10 bases, with 13 bases left in between. This CDR3 is built from 12 residues. Per germline, CDR1 GTSNPN and CDR2 SVGIG (reference sequence). The CDR3 sequence is CAWKQVYGKLFF. The CDR3 DNA sequence: TGTGCCTGGAAACAGGTCTACGGAAAACTGTTTTTT.

J is TRBJ2-3 and V is TRBV27; 8 nucleotides line up with TRBD1. The trim removed 3 bases at V and 5 bases at J, leaving 7 bases unmatched. Germline V gene sequence: CDR1 MNHEY, CDR2 SMNVEV (reference sequence). This CDR3 has 15 residues. CDR3 nucleotide sequence: TGTGCCAGCAGTTTCGGCAGGGGGCTAGGAGATACGCAGTATTTT. This sequence encodes CASSFGRGLGDTQYF.

A word on this clone: A read error may account for a junction end that differs from germline. V and J are TRBV5-6 and TRBJ2-1, with D perhaps matching TRBD1 (5 bases). The CDR3 spans 14 residues. Germline loops: CDR1 SGHDT, CDR2 YYEEEE. DNA of the CDR3: TGTGCCAGCAGGTTGGGGCGAGCGAGAAATGAGCAGTTCTTC. Translated, it gives CASRLGRARNEQFF.

This chain uses TRBV7-9 with TRBJ2-1; no reliable D call. Germline values: CDR1 SEHNR, CDR2 FQNEAQ (reference sequence). The CDR3 spans 17 residues. V was pared by 5 bases and J by 2 bases, with 19 bases between. The CDR3 DNA reads as TGTGCCAGCAGCCTAGTCCCGAGACTCTCTACCTACAATGAGCAGTTCTTC. This encodes CASSLVPRLSTYNEQFF.

The V and J genes are TRBV18 and TRBJ2-3; D is perhaps TRBD1 (6 bases). Germline V gene data show CDR1 as KGHSH and CDR2 as LQKENI. The CDR3 spans 14 residues. Deletions cut 10 bases from V and 1 base from J, with 15 bases between. The CDR3: CATLKGVGTDTQYF. The CDR3, as DNA: TGTGCCACCCTTAAGGGGGTTGGCACAGATACGCAGTATTTT.

V usage is TRBV9 and J usage is TRBJ1-2; the match to TRBD1 covers 9 bases. The junction had 11 bases not matched to a gene; V was cut back by 4 bases and J by 1 base. The CDR3 length is 17 residues. Germline CDR1 SGDLS, CDR2 YYNGEE. CDR3 sequence reads: CASSNRDRVGDNYGYTF. The CDR3 DNA reads as TGTGCCAGCAGCAACCGGGACAGGGTCGGGGATAACTATGGCTACACCTTC. Together with reference TRBV9 and TRBJ1-2, the CDR3 gives the full variable domain: DSGVTQTPKHLITATGQRVTLRCSPRSGDLSVYWYQQSLDQGLQFLIQYYNGEERAKGNILERFSAQQFPDLHSELNLSSLELGDSALYFCASSNRDRVGDNYGYTFGSGTRLTVV.

The rearrangement joins TRBV23-1 to TRBJ1-5; 7 nucleotides align to TRBD1. TRBV23-1 is given ORF status, its function remaining uncertain. Losses at the gene ends were 11 bases for V and 7 bases for J; bases not matched to a gene: 11. The CDR3 covers 13 residues. The CDR3 protein is CAPKGAADQPQHF. The CDR3 region has the DNA TGCGCCCCCAAGGGGGCAGCGGACCAGCCCCAGCATTTT.

Concerning this clone itself: Other DNA sequences from this sample encode an identical CDR3 as well. The chain links TRBV6-1 to TRBJ2-7, with 7 bases identical to TRBD2. Germline loops: CDR1 MNHNS, CDR2 SASEGT. The V segment lost 2 bases and the J segment 4 bases; nucleotides outside the gene matches: 8. This CDR3 is 15 amino acids long. The CDR3 DNA sequence: TGTGCCAGCAGTGAACGGGAGGTGGGCGCATACGAGCAGTACTTC. It encodes CASSEREVGAYEQYF.

This clone has a handful of counts. The chain combines TRBV13 with TRBJ1-2; 8 bases match TRBD1. The germline CDR1 and CDR2 sequences are PRHDT and FYEKMQ (reference sequence). Trimming at V came to 5 bases and at J to 8 bases, leaving 7 bases not matched to a gene. This CDR3 has 13 residues. CDR3 DNA: TGTGCCAGCAGCCACCGGACAGGGTCCGGCTACACCTTC. Protein: CASSHRTGSGYTF.

This clone has only a few counts. The chain links TRBV6-1 to TRBJ1-1; TRBD1 is a possible D gene (6 bases). The CDR3 contains 18 residues. With 3 bases removed from V and 4 bases from J, the gap between germline ends came to 24 bases. Germline CDR1 MNHNS, CDR2 SASEGT. CDR3 sequence (DNA): TGTGCCAGCAGTGAGCGGTGGGTTGGGGGGGCTCGGGGCACTGAAGCTTTCTTT. Its translation is CASSERWVGGARGTEAFF.